Detailed here is one T cell receptor beta chain. What it binds is unknown. Germline values: CDR1 LNHDA, CDR2 SQIVND (reference sequence). Trimming took 10 bases from V and 8 from J, leaving 15 bases between them. This CDR3 spans 12 amino acids. This entry comes from a study of cytomegalovirus exposure and HLA in healthy donors. Study as a whole: The platform used for the approximately 130 validation repertoires matched that of the approximately 710 first-cohort repertoires, a later analysis reported.

The assay was immunoSEQ multiplex PCR, and TCRdb's table has in-frame clones only and misses some. Among about 130,000 clones listed, about 87% were seen once. General study points: The tendency of first-cohort TCR clusters to co-occur in the 120 or so validation repertoires was the finding of a later analysis. It was reportedly the case that the classifier diagnosed cytomegalovirus status with high specificity and sensitivity.

The rearrangement uses TRBV19 and TRBJ2-1; TRBD1 is a possible D gene (5 bases). The sequencing sample was made of PBMCs. This sequence was found in a woman in her twenties or thirties in good health and CMV-seropositive. CDR3 residues: CATPTRVDEQFF. CDR3 sequence (DNA): TGTGCCACCCCCACCAGGGTCGATGAGCAGTTCTTC.